This T cell receptor beta chain was profiled in a study of regulatory T cells in long-lasting Graves disease. With V trimmed by 5 bases and J by 2 bases, 18 bases remained unmatched. This CDR3 has 19 residues. Library construction for TCR beta used iRepertoire HTBI primers and Arm-PCR of CDR3 regions. TCRdb used MiXCR to reprocess the multiplex PCR reads, holding one entry per CDR3 protein. The data show approximately 400,000 distinct CDR3 sequences, approximately 12% seen once. This clonotype was seen ten or more times. This sample's time point: newly diagnosed GD, antithyroid drugs for less than 3 months. Generation of the TCR library employed RNA extracted from PBMCs. Separately, the same data were catalogued under a study of T cells in Graves' hyperthyroidism and ophthalmopathy.

Specimen: peripheral blood mononuclear cells (PBMCs), collected at new diagnosis, from a patient treated with antithyroid drugs. The origin of this receptor is a woman aged 18-29 years with Graves disease. The genes are TRBV12-3 or TRBV12-4 and TRBJ2-3; 8 nucleotides line up with TRBD2. This chain's CDR3 is CASSPNRGEGLAPTDTQYF. The CDR3 DNA is TGTGCCAGCAGTCCGAATAGGGGGGAAGGACTAGCTCCCACAGATACGCAGTATTTT.